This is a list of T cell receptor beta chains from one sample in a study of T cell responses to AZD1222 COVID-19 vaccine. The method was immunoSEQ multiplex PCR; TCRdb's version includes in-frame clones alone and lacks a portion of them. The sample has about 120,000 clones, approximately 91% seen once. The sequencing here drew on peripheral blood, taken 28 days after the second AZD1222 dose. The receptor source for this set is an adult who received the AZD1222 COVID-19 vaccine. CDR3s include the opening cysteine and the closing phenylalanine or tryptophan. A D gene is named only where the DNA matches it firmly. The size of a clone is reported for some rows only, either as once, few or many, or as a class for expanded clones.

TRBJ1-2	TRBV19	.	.	CASSIGTASYGYTF	TGTGCCAGTAGTATAGGGACAGCCTCCTATGGCTACACCTTC
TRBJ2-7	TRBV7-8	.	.	CASSLSRKYEQYF	TGTGCCAGCAGCTTATCGCGAAAGTACGAGCAGTACTTC
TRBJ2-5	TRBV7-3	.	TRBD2	CASSSPLAGIQETQYF	TGTGCCAGCAGCTCCCCCCTAGCGGGAATCCAAGAGACCCAGTACTTC
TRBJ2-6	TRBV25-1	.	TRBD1	CASSDRQGGSGANVLTF	TGTGCCAGCAGTGACCGACAGGGGGGCTCTGGGGCCAACGTCCTGACTTTC
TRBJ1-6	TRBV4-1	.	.	CASSQPDRSSPLHF	TGCGCCAGCAGCCAACCGGACAGAAGTTCACCCCTCCACTTT
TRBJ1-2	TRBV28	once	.	CASRDPSGYTF	TGTGCCAGCAGGGATCCTAGTGGCTACACCTTC
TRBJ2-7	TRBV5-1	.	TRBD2	CASSLGLAGVLSHYEQYF	TGCGCCAGCAGCTTGGGACTAGCGGGAGTGTTGTCCCACTACGAGCAGTACTTC
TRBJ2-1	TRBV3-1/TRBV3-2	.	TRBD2	CASSQAASGRGGNEQFF	TGTGCCAGCAGCCAAGCGGCTAGCGGGAGGGGAGGCAATGAGCAGTTCTTC
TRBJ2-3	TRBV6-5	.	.	CASRNSPPTDTQYF	TGTGCCAGCAGGAACAGTCCGCCCACAGATACGCAGTATTTT
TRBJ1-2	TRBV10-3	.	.	CAITEEGYGYTF	TGTGCCATCACCGAGGAGGGCTATGGCTACACCTTC
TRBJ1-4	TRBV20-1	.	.	CSARVDEKLFF	TGCAGTGCTAGAGTCGATGAAAAACTGTTTTTT
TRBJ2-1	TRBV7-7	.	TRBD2	CASSEAGSRNEQFF	TGTGCTAGCAGCGAAGCGGGATCTCGGAATGAGCAGTTCTTC
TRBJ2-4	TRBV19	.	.	CASSIQKLAKNIQYF	TGTGCCAGTAGTATCCAAAAACTAGCCAAAAACATTCAGTACTTC
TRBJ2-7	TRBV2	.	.	CATKGWPVKQYF	TGTGCCACCAAGGGGTGGCCGGTAAAGCAGTACTTC
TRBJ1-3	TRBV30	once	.	CAWSPRGRVSSGNTIYF	TGTGCCTGGAGTCCCCGGGGCAGAGTGAGCTCTGGAAACACCATATATTTT
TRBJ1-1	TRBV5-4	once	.	CASSLAVGDTEAFF	TGTGCCAGCAGCTTGGCCGTTGGCGACACTGAAGCTTTCTTT
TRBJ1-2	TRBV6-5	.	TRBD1	CASRTGDANYGYTF	TGTGCCAGCAGAACAGGGGACGCTAACTATGGCTACACCTTC
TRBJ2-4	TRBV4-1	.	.	CASSHAGPVAKNIQYF	TGCGCCAGCAGCCACGCCGGGCCGGTGGCCAAAAACATTCAGTACTTC
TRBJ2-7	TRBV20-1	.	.	CSAAPVYEQYF	TGCAGTGCGGCGCCCGTCTACGAGCAGTACTTC
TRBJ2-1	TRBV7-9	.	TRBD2	CASSLEASGVREQFF	TGTGCCAGCAGCTTGGAGGCTAGCGGGGTTCGCGAGCAGTTCTTC
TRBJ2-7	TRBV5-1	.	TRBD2	CASSPFRLAGGSEQYF	TGCGCCAGCAGCCCTTTCAGACTAGCGGGAGGGAGCGAGCAGTACTTC
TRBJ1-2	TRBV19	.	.	CASSIALLVGTHIGYTF	TGTGCCAGTAGTATCGCTCTTCTAGTTGGGACACATATTGGCTACACCTTC
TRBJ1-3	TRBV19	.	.	CASSRITGTSGNTIYF	TGTGCCAGTAGTAGGATCACAGGGACCTCTGGAAACACCATATATTTT
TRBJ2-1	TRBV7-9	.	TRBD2	CASKPGRDLYNEQFF	TGTGCCAGCAAGCCCGGGAGGGATCTCTACAATGAGCAGTTCTTC
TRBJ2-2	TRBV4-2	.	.	CASSQLVSPGGNRDTGELFF	TGTGCCAGCAGCCAACTCGTCTCTCCGGGCGGAAACAGGGACACCGGGGAGCTGTTTTTT
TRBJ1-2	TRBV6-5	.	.	CASSYYAGGAYGYTF	TGTGCCAGCAGTTACTACGCGGGAGGGGCGTATGGCTACACCTTC
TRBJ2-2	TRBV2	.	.	CASTYIGELFF	TGTGCCAGCACCTATATCGGGGAGCTGTTTTTT
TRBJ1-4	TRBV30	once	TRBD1	CAWKTTGGNEKLFF	TGTGCCTGGAAAACAACAGGGGGTAATGAAAAACTGTTTTTT
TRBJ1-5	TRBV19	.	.	CASSPRGVSQPQHF	TGTGCCAGTAGTCCCCGTGGGGTGAGTCAGCCCCAGCATTTT
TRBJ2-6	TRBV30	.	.	CAYWTGSSGANVLTF	TGTGCCTACTGGACGGGAAGCTCTGGGGCCAACGTCCTGACTTTC
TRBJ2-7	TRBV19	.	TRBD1	CASSAGTGTYEQYF	TGTGCCAGTAGTGCCGGGACAGGTACCTACGAGCAGTACTTC
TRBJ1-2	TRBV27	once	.	CASSFGRDYGYTF	TGTGCCAGCAGTTTTGGAAGAGACTATGGCTACACCTTC
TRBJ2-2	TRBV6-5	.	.	CASSDSRRTGELFF	TGTGCCAGCAGTGACTCCAGACGCACCGGGGAGCTGTTTTTT
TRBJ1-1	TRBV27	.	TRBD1	CASSSGQGARITEAFF	TGTGCCAGCAGTTCGGGACAGGGGGCGCGTATAACTGAAGCTTTCTTT
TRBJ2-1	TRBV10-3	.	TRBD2	CAISESRASGDYNEQFF	TGTGCCATCAGTGAGTCTCGGGCTAGCGGAGACTACAATGAGCAGTTCTTC
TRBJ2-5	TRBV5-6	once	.	CASSFMGLGETQYF	TGTGCCAGCAGCTTTATGGGGCTGGGAGAGACCCAGTACTTC
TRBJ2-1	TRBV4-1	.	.	CASSQRTGAGGSYNEQFF	TGCGCCAGCAGCCAAAGGACAGGGGCGGGAGGCTCCTACAATGAGCAGTTCTTC
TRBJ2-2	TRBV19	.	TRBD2	CASPPRRGLAGGLAGELFF	TGTGCCAGTCCCCCTCGTCGGGGACTAGCGGGAGGGTTAGCCGGGGAGCTGTTTTTT
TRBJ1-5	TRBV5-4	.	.	CASSFGRGQPQHF	TGTGCCAGCAGCTTCGGACGGGGACAGCCCCAGCATTTT
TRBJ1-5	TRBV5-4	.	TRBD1	CASSRDSGQPQHF	TGTGCCAGCAGCCGGGACAGTGGTCAGCCCCAGCATTTT
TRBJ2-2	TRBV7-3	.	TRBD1	CASSSRTGAYTGELFF	TGTGCCAGCAGCTCGCGGACAGGGGCCTACACCGGGGAGCTGTTTTTT
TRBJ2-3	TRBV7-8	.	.	CASSLAHSGRTSTDTQYF	TGTGCCAGCAGCTTAGCGCATTCCGGGCGTACTAGCACAGATACGCAGTATTTT
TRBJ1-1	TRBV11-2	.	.	CASSLDLVPPEAFF	TGTGCCAGCAGCTTAGATCTAGTTCCGCCTGAAGCTTTCTTT
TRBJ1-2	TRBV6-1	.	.	CASSEIRGRPGYGYTF	TGTGCCAGCAGTGAAATTAGGGGCCGACCCGGGTATGGCTACACCTTC
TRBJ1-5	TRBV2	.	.	CASSEQGRVANQPQHF	TGTGCCAGCAGTGAACAGGGGAGAGTAGCGAATCAGCCCCAGCATTTT
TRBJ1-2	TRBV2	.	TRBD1	CASRPTGYGYTF	TGTGCCAGCAGGCCGACAGGGTATGGCTACACCTTC
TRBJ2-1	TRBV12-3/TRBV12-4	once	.	CASTVSYNEQFF	TGTGCCAGTACGGTGTCCTACAATGAGCAGTTCTTC
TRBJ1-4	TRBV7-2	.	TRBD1	CASSRGTVEKLFF	TGTGCCAGCAGCAGAGGGACAGTCGAAAAACTGTTTTTT
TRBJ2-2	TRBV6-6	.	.	CASSLRGQGGTGELFF	TGTGCCAGCAGCCTTCGGGGGCAGGGAGGGACCGGGGAGCTGTTTTTT